This TCR beta chain is from a study of OX40 agonist ivuxolimab in advanced cancers. CDR3 size: 16 residues. The ends lost 6 bases at V and 8 bases at J; junction bases unmatched: 18. Germline CDR1 and CDR2: KGHSH and LQKENI. Produced via immunoSEQ multiplex PCR; TCRdb's table is partial and in-frame only. This table holds tens of thousands of clones, more than 70% found once. Only one count was recorded for this clone. This chain links TRBV18 with TRBJ1-2, with 7 nucleotides matching TRBD1. Here the sequenced sample was CD4+ or CD8+ T cells sorted from blood, taken in a trial of the OX40 agonist ivuxolimab. This clonotype was obtained from an adult with an advanced solid tumor such as melanoma, head and neck, liver or kidney cancer. CDR3 DNA sequence: TGTGCCAGCTCCCAGGGGGTGACAGGTCTTCTCTACGGCTACACCTTC. Encoded protein: CASSQGVTGLLYGYTF.